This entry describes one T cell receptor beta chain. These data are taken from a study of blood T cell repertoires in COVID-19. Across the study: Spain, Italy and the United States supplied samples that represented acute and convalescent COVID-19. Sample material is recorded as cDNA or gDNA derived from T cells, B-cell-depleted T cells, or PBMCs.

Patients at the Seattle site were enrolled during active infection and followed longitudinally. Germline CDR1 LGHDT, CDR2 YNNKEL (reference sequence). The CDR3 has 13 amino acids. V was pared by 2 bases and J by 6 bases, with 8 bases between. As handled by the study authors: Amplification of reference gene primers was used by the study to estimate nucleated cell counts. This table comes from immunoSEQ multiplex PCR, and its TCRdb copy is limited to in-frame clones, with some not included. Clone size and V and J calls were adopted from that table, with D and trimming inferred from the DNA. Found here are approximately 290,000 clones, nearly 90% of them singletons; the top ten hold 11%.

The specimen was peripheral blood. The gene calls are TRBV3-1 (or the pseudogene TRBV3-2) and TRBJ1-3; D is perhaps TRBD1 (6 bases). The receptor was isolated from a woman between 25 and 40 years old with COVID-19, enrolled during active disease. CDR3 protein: CASSQSGENTIYF. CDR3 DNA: TGTGCCAGCAGCCAATCAGGGGAAAACACCATATATTTT.